A single sample gave rise to the 15 T cell receptor beta chains below, sequenced in a study of cytomegalovirus exposure and HLA in healthy donors. In the PCR, 60 Vbeta and 13 Jbeta primers were used. Sequencing was performed with immunoSEQ multiplex PCR; in TCRdb, only in-frame clones are kept and a portion is missing. The sample has roughly 110,000 clones, around 67% seen once; the top ten hold roughly 15%. Material: PBMCs. The receptors shown here come from a woman aged 35 to 49 in good health and CMV-seropositive.

This clone was seen a single time. The chain recombines TRBV2 with TRBJ1-1, with TRBD1 as a possible D gene (5 bases). Deletions cut 5 bases from V and 1 base from J, with 17 bases between. This CDR3 is built from 16 residues. Looked up from germline, CDR1 is SNHLY and CDR2 is FYNNEI. CDR3 loop: CASSRTGVLPNTEAFF. CDR3 DNA sequence: TGTGCCAGCAGTAGAACAGGCGTCCTACCGAACACTGAAGCTTTCTTT.

The chain employs TRBV14 and TRBJ2-3; 10 nucleotides match TRBD1. Germline V gives CDR1 SGHDN, CDR2 FVKESK. The CDR3 sequence is 12 residues long. The junction had 4 bases not matched to a gene; V was cut back by 7 bases and J by 9 bases. Written as DNA, the CDR3 is TGTGCCAGCAACCAGGACAGGGGGACGCAGTATTTT. Amino acid sequence: CASNQDRGTQYF. The entire variable domain, with the rest obtained from reference TRBV14 and TRBJ2-3, is as follows: EAGVTQFPSHSVIEKGQTVTLRCDPISGHDNLYWYRRVMGKEIKFLLHFVKESKQDESGMPNNRFLAERTGGTYSTLKVQPAELEDSGVYFCASNQDRGTQYFGPGTRLTVL.

This rearrangement joins TRBV10-3 to TRBJ1-1; 9 positions agree with TRBD1. From germline, CDR1 is ENHRY and CDR2 SYGVKD. This CDR3 is built from 16 residues. V lost 6 bases and J lost 1; bases outside the gene matches: 9. The CDR3 region is CAIRADRGVANTEAFF. The CDR3 bases are TGTGCCATCAGAGCAGACAGGGGGGTAGCGAACACTGAAGCTTTCTTT.

A few counts support this clone. The J gene is TRBJ2-7, the V gene TRBV7-9, with 8 bases fitting TRBD1. This CDR3 has 15 amino acids. From germline, CDR1 is SEHNR and CDR2 FQNEAQ (reference sequence). V lost 4 bases and J lost 2; bases outside the gene matches: 7. CDR3 residues: CASSSWTGMAYEQYF. In DNA form, the CDR3 reads TGTGCCAGCAGCTCCTGGACAGGGATGGCCTACGAGCAGTACTTC.

This rearrangement joins TRBV30 to TRBJ1-3, with TRBD1 as a possible D gene (5 bases). Germline V gene sequence: CDR1 GTSNPN, CDR2 SVGIG (reference sequence). Trimming cost V 8 bases and J 4 bases, with 15 bases left between them. This CDR3 has 13 amino acids. CDR3 in DNA: TGTGCCCGGGGGGGGGTCCCAGGAAACACCATATATTTT. Protein product: CARGGVPGNTIYF.

The rearrangement joins TRBV19 to TRBJ1-1, with 10 positions matching TRBD1. J was trimmed by 10 bases and V by 0 bases; bases with no gene match: 11. CDR1 is LNHDA, CDR2 SQIVND, per germline (reference sequence). The CDR3 extends over 16 amino acids. CDR3 residues: CASSIEGRDRGSVAFF. The CDR3 DNA reads as TGTGCCAGTAGTATAGAAGGCCGGGACAGGGGATCTGTAGCTTTCTTT.

The DNA for the CDR3 is TGCGCCAGCAGCTTGGTTCCGGGGGAAAAACTGTTTTTT. Amino acid sequence: CASSLVPGEKLFF. The chain has TRBV5-1 and TRBJ1-4; D gene unclear. Trimming took 0 bases from V and 8 from J, leaving 8 bases between them. The CDR3 runs 13 residues. Per germline, CDR1 SGHRS and CDR2 YFSETQ.

J is TRBJ2-2 and V is TRBV6-6; D perhaps matches TRBD2 (7 bases). V lost 7 bases to trimming and J lost 3 bases, with 15 bases between them. The CDR3 has 15 residues. Germline V gene lookup returns CDR1 MNHNY and CDR2 SVGAGI (reference sequence). CDR3 loop: CASKWGGGDTGELFF. As DNA, the CDR3 is TGTGCCAGCAAATGGGGGGGCGGAGACACCGGGGAGCTGTTTTTT.

Written as DNA, the CDR3 is TGTGCCAGCAGCTTGGGCGGACTAGCGGGGAGTAGTAATGAGCAGTTCTTC. It codes for CASSLGGLAGSSNEQFF. The chain recombines TRBV5-4 with TRBJ2-1; TRBD2 aligns across 12 bases. CDR3 size: 17 residues. CDR1 and CDR2 (germline): SGHNT, YYREEE (reference sequence). V trimming: 0 bases; J trimming: 7 bases; junction bases outside the gene matches: 8.

About this clone itself: This specimen includes other DNA sequences encoding the same CDR3. This chain links TRBV2 with TRBJ1-5; a weak D match, TRBD1 (5 bases). The length of the CDR3 is 14 residues. V was cut by 6 bases and J by 0 bases, with 9 bases left in between. CDR1 and CDR2 (germline): SNHLY, FYNNEI. The chain's CDR3 is CASRGTYSNQPQHF. CDR3 in DNA: TGTGCCAGCAGGGGGACTTATAGCAATCAGCCCCAGCATTTT.

This chain uses TRBV4-1 with TRBJ1-6, with 8 bases identical to TRBD1. Germline CDR1 is MGHRA and CDR2 is YSYEKL. V gave up 2 bases and J gave up 7 bases; unmatched junction bases: 4. There are 15 residues in the CDR3. CDR3 region: CASSQMTGVNSPLHF. CDR3 nucleotides: TGCGCCAGCAGCCAAATGACAGGGGTAAATTCACCCCTCCACTTT.

This chain uses TRBV18 with TRBJ1-5; 7 nucleotides agree with TRBD1. The CDR3 consists of 16 residues. With 0 bases clipped from V and 7 bases from J, the junction kept 9 bases outside the gene matches. Germline V gives CDR1 KGHSH, CDR2 LQKENI. The CDR3: CASSPPEGAIRQPQHF. The CDR3 DNA reads as TGTGCCAGCTCACCACCGGAGGGGGCGATAAGGCAGCCCCAGCATTTT. Together with reference TRBV18 and TRBJ1-5, the CDR3 gives the full variable domain: NAGVMQNPRHLVRRRGQEARLRCSPMKGHSHVYWYRQLPEEGLKFMVYLQKENIIDESGMPKERFSAEFPKEGPSILRIQQVVRGDSAAYFCASSPPEGAIRQPQHFGDGTRLSIL.

This chain connects TRBV7-2 to TRBJ1-1; TRBD1 matches at 9 bases. CDR3 size: 16 residues. The V and J ends lost 1 base and 3 bases, in that order; junction bases with no gene match: 6. Germline loops: CDR1 SGHTA, CDR2 FQGNSA. Written as DNA, the CDR3 is TGTGCCAGCAGCTTAGTAGGGACAGGGTGGGACACTGAAGCTTTCTTT. Translation gives CASSLVGTGWDTEAFF.

The chain recombines TRBV5-6 with TRBJ2-3; a weak D match, TRBD1 (6 bases). The germline V gene encodes CDR1 SGHDT and CDR2 YYEEEE. The CDR3 extends over 17 amino acids. V gave up 0 bases and J gave up 4 bases, with 18 bases separating them. CDR3 region: CASSLAGRGLRPDTQYF. The CDR3 DNA sequence: TGTGCCAGCAGCTTGGCTGGCAGGGGATTACGGCCAGATACGCAGTATTTT.

The rearrangement links TRBV7-2 to TRBJ2-5; 7 bases line up with TRBD2. The V segment lost 8 bases and the J segment 2 bases; nucleotides outside the gene matches: 11. The CDR3 totals 15 residues. The V gene's germline CDR1 is SGHTA and CDR2 FQGNSA. Written as DNA, the CDR3 is TGTGCCAGCCAGGCTGGGGCGGGAGTACAAGAGACCCAGTACTTC. Amino acids: CASQAGAGVQETQYF.